These T cell receptor beta chains were read from a single sample in a study of cytotoxic CD8 clonotypes in ibrutinib-treated CLL. Repertoires were generated with immunoSEQ multiplex PCR, while TCRdb's copy carries only in-frame clones and drops some. This sample has some 30,000 clones, with about 78% found just once. The specimen was PBMCs, collected after 36 months of ibrutinib treatment. Every receptor here comes from a human donor with chronic lymphocytic leukemia. Both conserved end residues are part of each CDR3. The D gene is left open where the match is weak. Clone size, where shown, is once, few, many, or a class for clones that have expanded.

size | J | length | D | V | CDR3 | DNA
. | TRBJ2-1 | 14 | . | TRBV7-9 | CASSPRRGGDEQFF | TGTGCCAGCAGCCCTCGGCGAGGCGGGGATGAGCAGTTCTTC
. | TRBJ2-5 | 13 | TRBD1 | TRBV7-3 | CASSRDRSTTQYF | TGTGCCAGCAGTAGGGACAGGTCGACGACCCAGTACTTC
. | TRBJ2-1 | 12 | . | TRBV4-1 | CASSHRENEQFF | TGCGCCAGCAGCCACCGGGAGAATGAGCAGTTCTTC
. | TRBJ1-1 | 12 | . | TRBV6-5 | CASSRTPTEAFF | TGTGCCAGCAGTCGGACACCAACTGAAGCTTTCTTT
. | TRBJ2-5 | 13 | . | TRBV29-1 | CSVEEGLQETQYF | TGCAGCGTTGAGGAGGGATTGCAAGAGACCCAGTACTTC
few | TRBJ2-7 | 15 | . | TRBV19 | CASSIGPGPIYEQYF | TGTGCCAGTAGTATTGGGCCAGGGCCAATCTACGAGCAGTACTTC
. | TRBJ2-5 | 14 | TRBD1 | TRBV9 | CASSAGTGIETQYF | TGTGCCAGCAGCGCCGGGACAGGGATCGAGACCCAGTACTTC
few | TRBJ2-3 | 14 | . | TRBV7-6 | CASSLFRSTDTQYF | TGTGCCAGCAGCTTATTTCGCAGCACAGATACGCAGTATTTT
. | TRBJ2-3 | 16 | TRBD2 | TRBV9 | CASSVGAAGGLGTQYF | TGTGCCAGCAGCGTAGGCGCGGCGGGGGGGCTTGGTACGCAGTATTTT
. | TRBJ1-2 | 13 | . | TRBV5-6 | CASRPVPREGYTF | TGTGCCAGCAGGCCGGTCCCGCGGGAAGGCTACACCTTC
. | TRBJ2-1 | 15 | . | TRBV6-5 | CASSYGQGLYNEQFF | TGTGCCAGCAGTTACGGGCAGGGGCTTTACAATGAGCAGTTCTTC
. | TRBJ2-7 | 14 | TRBD1 | TRBV11-2 | CASSQGQGGYEQYF | TGTGCCAGCAGCCAGGGACAGGGGGGCTACGAGCAGTACTTC
. | TRBJ2-7 | 14 | TRBD2 | TRBV2 | CASRGLAGFYEQYF | TGTGCCAGCAGGGGACTAGCGGGGTTCTACGAGCAGTACTTC
few | TRBJ2-7 | 15 | . | TRBV6-5 | CASSYGLGGSYEQYF | TGTGCCAGCAGTTACGGGTTGGGAGGATCATACGAGCAGTACTTC
. | TRBJ1-5 | 15 | . | TRBV19 | CASSIEGYSNQPQHF | TGTGCCAGTAGTATAGAGGGTTATAGCAATCAGCCCCAGCATTTT
once | TRBJ1-1 | 17 | . | TRBV7-2 | CASSFVAWGPTNTEAFF | TGTGCCAGCAGCTTCGTGGCCTGGGGGCCGACGAACACTGAAGCTTTCTTT
. | TRBJ2-3 | 14 | TRBD2 | TRBV18 | CASSRGSITDTQYF | TGTGCCAGCTCGCGGGGGTCTATCACAGATACGCAGTATTTT
. | TRBJ2-2 | 15 | TRBD2 | TRBV5-1 | CASTPGGVKTGELFF | TGCGCCAGCACCCCGGGGGGTGTGAAGACCGGGGAGCTGTTTTTT
. | TRBJ2-3 | 16 | TRBD2 | TRBV5-1 | CASSLGLAGGPDTQYF | TGCGCCAGCAGCCTGGGACTAGCGGGGGGGCCTGATACGCAGTATTTT
. | TRBJ2-1 | 11 | . | TRBV6-5 | CASTDYNEQFF | TGTGCCAGCACTGACTACAATGAGCAGTTCTTC
. | TRBJ2-2 | 14 | . | TRBV9 | CASSLGTPTGELFF | TGTGCCAGCAGCTTAGGGACACCCACCGGGGAGCTGTTTTTT
once | TRBJ2-3 | 15 | . | TRBV4-1 | CASSQVGMRSDTQYF | TGCGCCAGCAGCCAAGTTGGTATGCGATCAGATACGCAGTATTTT
. | TRBJ1-5 | 14 | TRBD1 | TRBV5-5 | CASAYGTDNQPQHF | TGTGCCAGCGCCTATGGGACAGATAATCAGCCCCAGCATTTT
. | TRBJ1-2 | 17 | . | TRBV7-8 | CASSSYMEGPTNYGYTF | TGTGCCAGCAGCTCGTACATGGAGGGCCCAACTAACTATGGCTACACCTTC